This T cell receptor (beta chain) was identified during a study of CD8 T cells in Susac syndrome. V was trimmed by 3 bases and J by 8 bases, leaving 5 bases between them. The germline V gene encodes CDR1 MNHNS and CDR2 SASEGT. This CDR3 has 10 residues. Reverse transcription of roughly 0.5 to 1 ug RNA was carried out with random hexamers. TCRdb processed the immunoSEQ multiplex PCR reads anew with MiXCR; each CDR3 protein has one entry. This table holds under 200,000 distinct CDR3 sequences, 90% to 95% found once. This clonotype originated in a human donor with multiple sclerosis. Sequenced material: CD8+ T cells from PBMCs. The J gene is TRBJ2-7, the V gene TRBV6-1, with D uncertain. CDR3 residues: CASSDPQQYF. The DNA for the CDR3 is TGTGCCAGCAGTGACCCCCAGCAGTACTTC.